This is a list of T cell receptor beta chains from one sample in a study of tumour-infiltrating T cells in Burkitt lymphoma. Some clones are missing from TCRdb's copy, which holds only in-frame ones; the method was immunoSEQ multiplex PCR. The table has 4,000 to 6,000 clones, around 9.9% seen once. The source material was tumor tissue. These receptor sequences come from a human donor with diffuse large B-cell lymphoma. CDR3s leave out the opening cysteine and the closing phenylalanine or tryptophan. The order of the fields is J gene, clone size, V gene, CDR3 protein. The listing skips clone size in some rows; elsewhere it reads once, few, many or a size class.

TRBJ2-7 few TRBV9 ASSVGAGRDEQY
TRBJ2-7 . TRBV7-9 ASSLIDGGSKEYEQY
TRBJ2-3 few TRBV9 ASSVVPGDGTDTQY
TRBJ2-7 few TRBV2 ASGRAAWQY
TRBJ1-4 . TRBV7-9 ASSFPGGGSLNEKLF
TRBJ1-1 . TRBV7-9 ASSGGHGDMNTEAF
TRBJ1-1 . TRBV6-1 ASRQGSMNTEAF
TRBJ2-7 . TRBV2 ASSGAESSYEQY
TRBJ2-1 . TRBV7-9 ASSLVPPGGKKF
TRBJ2-5 few TRBV27 ASSPTPRQALYQETQY
TRBJ2-2 . TRBV18 ASSPQGSTGELF
TRBJ2-7 few TRBV7-6 ASSPLGGYEQY
TRBJ2-5 . TRBV7-2 ASSSNLGGTWETQY
TRBJ1-5 few TRBV2 ASSIQGQPQH